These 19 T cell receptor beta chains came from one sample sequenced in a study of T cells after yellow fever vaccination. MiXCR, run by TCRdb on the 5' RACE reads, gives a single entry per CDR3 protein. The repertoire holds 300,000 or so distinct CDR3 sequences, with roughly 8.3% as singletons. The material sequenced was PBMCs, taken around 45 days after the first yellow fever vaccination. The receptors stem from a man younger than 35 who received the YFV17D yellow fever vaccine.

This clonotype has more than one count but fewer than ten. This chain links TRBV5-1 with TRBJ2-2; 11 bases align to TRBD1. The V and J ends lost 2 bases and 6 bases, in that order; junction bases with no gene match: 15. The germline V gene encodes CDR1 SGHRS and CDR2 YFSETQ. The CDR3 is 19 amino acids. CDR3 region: CASSFSFGQGALLPGELFF. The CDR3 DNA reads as TGCGCCAGCAGCTTTTCCTTCGGACAGGGGGCTCTACTTCCCGGGGAGCTGTTTTTT.

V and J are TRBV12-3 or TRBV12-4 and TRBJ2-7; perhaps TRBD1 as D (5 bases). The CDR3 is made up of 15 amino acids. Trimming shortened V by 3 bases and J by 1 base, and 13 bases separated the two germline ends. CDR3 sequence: CASSFSGHHSYEQYF. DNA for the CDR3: TGTGCCAGCAGTTTTTCCGGACACCATTCCTACGAGCAGTACTTC.

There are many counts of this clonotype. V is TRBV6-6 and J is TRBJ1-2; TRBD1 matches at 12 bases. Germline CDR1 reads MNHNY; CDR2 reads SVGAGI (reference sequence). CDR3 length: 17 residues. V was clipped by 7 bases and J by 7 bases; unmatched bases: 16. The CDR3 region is CASTSAGPGQGAVGYTF. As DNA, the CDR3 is TGTGCCAGCACTTCCGCGGGTCCGGGACAGGGGGCTGTTGGCTACACCTTC.

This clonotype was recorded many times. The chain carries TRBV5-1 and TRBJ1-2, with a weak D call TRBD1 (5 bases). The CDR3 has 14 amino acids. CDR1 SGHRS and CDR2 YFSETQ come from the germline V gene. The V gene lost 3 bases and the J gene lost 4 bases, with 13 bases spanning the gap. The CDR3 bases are TGCGCCAGCAGCTCGGGGCAGGGAACCTATGGCTACACCTTC. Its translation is CASSSGQGTYGYTF.

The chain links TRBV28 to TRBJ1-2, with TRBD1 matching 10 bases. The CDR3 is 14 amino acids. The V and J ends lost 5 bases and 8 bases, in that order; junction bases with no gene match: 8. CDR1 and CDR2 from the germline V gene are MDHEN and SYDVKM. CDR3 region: CASSIRQGARGYTF. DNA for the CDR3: TGTGCCAGCAGTATAAGACAGGGGGCGCGAGGCTACACCTTC.

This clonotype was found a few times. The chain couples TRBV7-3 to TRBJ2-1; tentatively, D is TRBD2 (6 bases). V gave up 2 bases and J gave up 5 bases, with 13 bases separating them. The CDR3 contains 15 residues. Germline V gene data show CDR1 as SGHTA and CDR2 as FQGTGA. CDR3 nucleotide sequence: TGTGCCAGCAGCTTACGGCCCGGGGGAAACAATGAGCAGTTCTTC. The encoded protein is CASSLRPGGNNEQFF.

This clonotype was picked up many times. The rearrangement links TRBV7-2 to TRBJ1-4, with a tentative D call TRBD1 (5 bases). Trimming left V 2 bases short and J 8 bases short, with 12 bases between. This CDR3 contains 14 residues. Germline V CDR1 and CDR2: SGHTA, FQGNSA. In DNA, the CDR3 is TGTGCCAGCAGCTTAATGCAGGGATACGAAAAACTGTTTTTT. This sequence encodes CASSLMQGYEKLFF.

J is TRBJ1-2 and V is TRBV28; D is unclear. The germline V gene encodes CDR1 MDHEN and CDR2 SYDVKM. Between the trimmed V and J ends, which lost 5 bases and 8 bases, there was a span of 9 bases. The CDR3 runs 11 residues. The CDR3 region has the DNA TGTGCCAGCAGTAATACCTTAGGCTACACCTTC. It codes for CASSNTLGYTF.

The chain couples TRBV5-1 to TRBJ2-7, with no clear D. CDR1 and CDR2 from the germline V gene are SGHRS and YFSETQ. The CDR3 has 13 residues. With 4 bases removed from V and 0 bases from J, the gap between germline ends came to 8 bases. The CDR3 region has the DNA TGCGCCAGCAGCCCCGCCGGCTCCTACGAGCAGTACGTC. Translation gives CASSPAGSYEQYV.

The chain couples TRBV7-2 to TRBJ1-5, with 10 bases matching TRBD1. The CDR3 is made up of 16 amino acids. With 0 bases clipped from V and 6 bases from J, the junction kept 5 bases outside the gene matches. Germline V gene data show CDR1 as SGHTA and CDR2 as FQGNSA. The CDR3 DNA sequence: TGTGCCAGCAGCTTAGCGGTAGACAGGGGGCGTCAGCCCCAGCATTTT. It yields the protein CASSLAVDRGRQPQHF.

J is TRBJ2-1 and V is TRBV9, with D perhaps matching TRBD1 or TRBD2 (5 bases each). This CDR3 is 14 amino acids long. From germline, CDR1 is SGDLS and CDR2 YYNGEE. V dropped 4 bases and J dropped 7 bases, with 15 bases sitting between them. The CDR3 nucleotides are TGTGCCAGCAGCAACTCCGGGGCAATGAATGAGCAGTTCTTC. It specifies CASSNSGAMNEQFF. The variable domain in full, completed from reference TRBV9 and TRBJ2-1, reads DSGVTQTPKHLITATGQRVTLRCSPRSGDLSVYWYQQSLDQGLQFLIQYYNGEERAKGNILERFSAQQFPDLHSELNLSSLELGDSALYFCASSNSGAMNEQFFGPGTRLTVL.

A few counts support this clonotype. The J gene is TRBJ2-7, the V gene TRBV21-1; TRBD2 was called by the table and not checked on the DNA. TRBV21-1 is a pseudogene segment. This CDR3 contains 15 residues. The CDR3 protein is CASSLQTRWGYEQYF. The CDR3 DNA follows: TGTGCCAGCAGCCTTCAGACTAGGTGGGGCTACGAGCAGTACTTC.

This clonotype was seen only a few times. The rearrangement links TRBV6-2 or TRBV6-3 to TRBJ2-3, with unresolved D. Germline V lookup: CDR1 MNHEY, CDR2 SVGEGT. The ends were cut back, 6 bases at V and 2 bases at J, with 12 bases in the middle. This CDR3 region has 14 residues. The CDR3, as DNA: TGTGCCAGCAGCCACCCCCGAGTCACAGATACGCAGTATTTT. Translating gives CASSHPRVTDTQYF.

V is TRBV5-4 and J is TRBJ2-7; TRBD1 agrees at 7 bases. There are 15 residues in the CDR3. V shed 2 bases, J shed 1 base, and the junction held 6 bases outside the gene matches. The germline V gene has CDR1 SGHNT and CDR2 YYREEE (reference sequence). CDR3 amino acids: CASSFIGGRSYEQYV. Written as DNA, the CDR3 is TGTGCCAGCAGCTTCATAGGGGGCCGGTCCTACGAGCAGTACGTC.

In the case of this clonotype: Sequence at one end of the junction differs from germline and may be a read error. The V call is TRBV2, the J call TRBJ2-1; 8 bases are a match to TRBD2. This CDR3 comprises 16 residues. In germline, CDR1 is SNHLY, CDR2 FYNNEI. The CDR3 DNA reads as TGTGCCAGCAGTGAAATTTGGACTAGCACCTATAATGAGCAGTTCTTC. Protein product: CASSEIWTSTYNEQFF.

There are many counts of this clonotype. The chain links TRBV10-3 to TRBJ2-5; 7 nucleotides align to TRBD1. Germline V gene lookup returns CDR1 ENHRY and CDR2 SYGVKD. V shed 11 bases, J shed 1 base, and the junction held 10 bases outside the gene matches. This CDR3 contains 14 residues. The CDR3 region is CAARDSKTQETQYF. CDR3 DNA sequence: TGTGCCGCACGGGACAGCAAAACCCAAGAGACCCAGTACTTC.

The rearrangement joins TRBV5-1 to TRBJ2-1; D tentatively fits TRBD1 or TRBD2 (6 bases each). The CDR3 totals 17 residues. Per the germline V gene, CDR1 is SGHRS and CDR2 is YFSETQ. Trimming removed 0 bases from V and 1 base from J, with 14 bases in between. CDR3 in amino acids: CASSLGVGGSSYNEQFF. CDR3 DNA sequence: TGCGCCAGCAGCTTGGGCGTCGGGGGCTCTTCCTACAATGAGCAGTTCTTC.

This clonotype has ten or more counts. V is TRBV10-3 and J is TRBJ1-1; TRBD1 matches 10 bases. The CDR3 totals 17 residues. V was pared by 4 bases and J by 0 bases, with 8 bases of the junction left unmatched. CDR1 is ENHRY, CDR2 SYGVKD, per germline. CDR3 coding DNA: TGTGCCATCAGTGGGGGACAGGGGAAGGGGCTGAACACTGAAGCTTTCTTT. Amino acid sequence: CAISGGQGKGLNTEAFF.

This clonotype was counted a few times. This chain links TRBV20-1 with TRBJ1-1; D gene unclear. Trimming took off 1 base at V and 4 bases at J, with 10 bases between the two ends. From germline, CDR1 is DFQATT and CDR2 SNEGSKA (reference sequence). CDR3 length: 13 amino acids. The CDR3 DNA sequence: TGCAGTGCTAGAGTCAATTCGAGCACTGAAGCTTTCTTT. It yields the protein CSARVNSSTEAFF.